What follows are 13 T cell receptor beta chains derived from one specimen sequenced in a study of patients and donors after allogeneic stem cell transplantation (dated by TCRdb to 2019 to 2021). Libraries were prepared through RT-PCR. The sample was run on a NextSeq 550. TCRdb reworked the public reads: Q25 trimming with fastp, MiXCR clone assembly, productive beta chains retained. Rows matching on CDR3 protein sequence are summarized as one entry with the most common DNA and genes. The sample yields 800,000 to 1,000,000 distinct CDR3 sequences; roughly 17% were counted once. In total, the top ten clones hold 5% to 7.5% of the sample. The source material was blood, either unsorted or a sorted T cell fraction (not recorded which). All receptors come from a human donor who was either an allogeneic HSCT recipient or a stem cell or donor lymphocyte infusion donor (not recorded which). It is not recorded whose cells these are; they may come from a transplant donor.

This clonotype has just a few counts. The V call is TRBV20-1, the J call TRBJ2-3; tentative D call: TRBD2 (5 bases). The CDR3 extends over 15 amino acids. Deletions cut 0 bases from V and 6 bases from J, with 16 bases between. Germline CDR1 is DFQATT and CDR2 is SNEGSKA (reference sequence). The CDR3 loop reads CSAREQRPKADTQYF. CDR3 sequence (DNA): TGCAGTGCTAGAGAACAGCGGCCCAAGGCGGATACGCAGTATTTT.

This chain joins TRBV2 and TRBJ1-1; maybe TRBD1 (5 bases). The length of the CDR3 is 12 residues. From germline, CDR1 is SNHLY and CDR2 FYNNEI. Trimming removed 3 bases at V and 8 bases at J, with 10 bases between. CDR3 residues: CASSEGGVEAFF. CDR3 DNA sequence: TGTGCCAGCAGTGAGGGGGGGGTCGAAGCTTTCTTT. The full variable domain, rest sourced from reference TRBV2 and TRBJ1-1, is EPEVTQTPSHQVTQMGQEVILRCVPISNHLYFYWYRQILGQKVEFLVSFYNNEISEKSEIFDDQFSVERPDGSNFTLKIRSTKLEDSAMYFCASSEGGVEAFFGQGTRLTVV.

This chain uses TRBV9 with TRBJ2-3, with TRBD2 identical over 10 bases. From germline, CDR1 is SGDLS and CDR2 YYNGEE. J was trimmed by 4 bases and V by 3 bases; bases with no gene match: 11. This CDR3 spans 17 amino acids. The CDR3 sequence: CASSAFPAGGPPDTQYF. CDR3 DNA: TGTGCCAGCAGCGCCTTCCCAGCGGGAGGGCCCCCAGATACGCAGTATTTT. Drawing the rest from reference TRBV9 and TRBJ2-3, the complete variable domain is DSGVTQTPKHLITATGQRVTLRCSPRSGDLSVYWYQQSLDQGLQFLIQYYNGEERAKGNILERFSAQQFPDLHSELNLSSLELGDSALYFCASSAFPAGGPPDTQYFGPGTRLTVL.

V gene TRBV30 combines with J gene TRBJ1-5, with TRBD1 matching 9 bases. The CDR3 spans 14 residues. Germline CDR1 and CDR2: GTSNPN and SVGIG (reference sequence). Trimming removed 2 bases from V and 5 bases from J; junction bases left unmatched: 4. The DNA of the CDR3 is TGTGCCTGGAGTATACAGGGGGCACATCAGCCCCAGCATTTT. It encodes CAWSIQGAHQPQHF.

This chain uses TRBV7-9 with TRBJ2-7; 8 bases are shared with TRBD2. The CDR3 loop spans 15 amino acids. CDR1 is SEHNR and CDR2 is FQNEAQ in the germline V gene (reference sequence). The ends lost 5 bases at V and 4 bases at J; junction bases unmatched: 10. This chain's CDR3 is CASSPIPGLGYEQYF. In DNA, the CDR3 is TGTGCCAGCAGCCCAATCCCGGGACTAGGGTACGAGCAGTACTTC.

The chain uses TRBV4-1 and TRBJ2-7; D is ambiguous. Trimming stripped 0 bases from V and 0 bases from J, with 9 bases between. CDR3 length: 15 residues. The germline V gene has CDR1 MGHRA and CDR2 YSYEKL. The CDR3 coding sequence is TGCGCCAGCAGCCAAGATGGCGACATCTCCTACGAGCAGTACTTC. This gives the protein CASSQDGDISYEQYF.

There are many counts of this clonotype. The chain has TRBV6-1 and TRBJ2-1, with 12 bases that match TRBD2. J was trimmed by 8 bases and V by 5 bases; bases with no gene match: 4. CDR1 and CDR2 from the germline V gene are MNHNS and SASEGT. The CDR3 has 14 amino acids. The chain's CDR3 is CASSPSGRGYEQFF. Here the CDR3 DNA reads TGTGCCAGCAGTCCTAGCGGGAGGGGCTATGAGCAGTTCTTC.

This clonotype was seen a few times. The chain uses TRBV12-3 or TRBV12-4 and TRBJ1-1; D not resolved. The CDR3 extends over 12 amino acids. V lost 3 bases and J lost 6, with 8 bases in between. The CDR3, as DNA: TGTGCCAGCAGTTTGGTCTCCCCTGAAGCTTTCTTT. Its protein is CASSLVSPEAFF.

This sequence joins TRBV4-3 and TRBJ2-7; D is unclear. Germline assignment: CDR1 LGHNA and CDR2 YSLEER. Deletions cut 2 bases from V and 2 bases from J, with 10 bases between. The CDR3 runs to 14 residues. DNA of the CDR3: TGCGCCAGCAGCCAAAGATTAGGGCCCTACGAGCAGTACTTC. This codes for CASSQRLGPYEQYF.

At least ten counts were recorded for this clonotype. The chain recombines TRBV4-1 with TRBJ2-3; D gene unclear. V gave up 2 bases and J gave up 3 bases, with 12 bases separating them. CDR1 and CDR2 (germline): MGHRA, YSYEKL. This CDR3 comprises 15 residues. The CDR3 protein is CASSQPPSWTDTQYF. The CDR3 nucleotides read TGCGCCAGCAGCCAACCGCCTAGTTGGACAGATACGCAGTATTTT.

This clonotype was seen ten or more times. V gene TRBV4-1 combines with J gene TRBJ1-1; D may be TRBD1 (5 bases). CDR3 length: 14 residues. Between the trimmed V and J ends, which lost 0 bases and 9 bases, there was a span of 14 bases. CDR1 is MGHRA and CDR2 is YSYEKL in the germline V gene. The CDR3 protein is CASSQEEGPSKAFF. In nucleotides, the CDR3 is TGCGCCAGCAGCCAAGAGGAGGGGCCAAGTAAAGCTTTCTTT.

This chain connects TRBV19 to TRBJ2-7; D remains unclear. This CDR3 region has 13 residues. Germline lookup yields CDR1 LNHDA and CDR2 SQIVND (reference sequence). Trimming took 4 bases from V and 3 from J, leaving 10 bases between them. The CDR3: CASSSAVLYEQYF. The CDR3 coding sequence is TGTGCCAGTAGTAGCGCGGTTCTCTACGAGCAGTACTTC.

The CDR3 spells CAISELMNQPQHF. CDR3 DNA: TGTGCCATCAGTGAACTGATGAATCAGCCCCAGCATTTT. The chain is built from TRBV10-3 and TRBJ1-5; D is ambiguous. V was shortened by 3 bases and J by 4 bases, with 7 bases between the two germline ends. The CDR3 extends over 13 amino acids. From germline, CDR1 is ENHRY and CDR2 SYGVKD.